This TCR beta chain originates from a study of shared clonotypes between healthy human individuals. General study points: Having only a few donors restricted how much genetic and exposure-history diversity was captured.

Clones were read by immunoSEQ multiplex PCR, and TCRdb kept only the in-frame ones, dropping some. This sample has 180,000 or so clones, with approximately 92% found just once. Concerning this clone: Its antigen is as yet unknown.

This CDR3 contains 15 residues. From germline, CDR1 is MNHNS and CDR2 SASEGT. V shed 4 bases and J shed 3 bases, with 13 bases lying between them. The source of this sequence is a woman aged 25 to 39 in good health. The specimen sequenced was naive CD4+ T cells sorted from blood. Subset here: CD45RA+ positively selected. V is TRBV6-1 and J is TRBJ1-5; no definite D call. CDR3 nucleotide sequence: TGTGCCAGCAGTGGGGGAGGAGGACCCAATCAGCCCCAGCATTTT. Its translation: CASSGGGGPNQPQHF.